Below are 2 T cell receptor beta chains sequenced from a single sample in a study of human T cells and chemical hapten exposure (dated by TCRdb to about 2021). The method behind the library was RACE. TCRdb records NextSeq 500 as the sequencer. TCRdb ran its own pipeline on the public reads, namely fastp trimming at Q25 and MiXCR clone calling, and kept in-frame beta chains. For every CDR3 protein sequence, its rows merge into one entry that carries the most common genes and DNA. The sample table contains roughly 45,000 distinct CDR3 sequences; only one count was recorded for less than 10% of them. The top ten clonotypes cover around 4.5% of the sample. This sample's time point label indicates: patch test 1, 2 weeks after DPC sensitization. Reading the label with the study, this specimen's treatment or condition is: therapeutic diphenylcyclopropenone sensitization with weekly scalp DPC. The sequenced sample was whole blood, obtained in connection with sensitization to the hapten diphenylcyclopropenone (DPC). The receptor set was obtained from a woman in her forties or fifties with alopecia areata. Some clones in this sample may be carry-over from other donors' samples.

This clonotype was counted many times. The chain recombines TRBV29-1 with TRBJ2-3; no reliable D call. The CDR3 extends over 12 amino acids. Germline V CDR1 and CDR2: SQVTM, ANQGSEA. The V and J ends lost 7 bases and 0 bases respectively, with 8 bases between them. CDR3 DNA: TGCAGCGCCGACCCGAGCACAGATACGCAGTATTTT. It specifies CSADPSTDTQYF.

This clonotype has a count of ten or more. The chain couples TRBV6-6 to TRBJ1-3; weak D call: TRBD1 (5 bases). CDR1 and CDR2 from the germline V gene are MNHNY and SVGAGI (reference sequence). The CDR3 length is 16 residues. V lost 4 bases and J lost 0, with 13 bases in between. CDR3 nucleotides: TGTGCCAGCAGTTCCAGACAGTGGAGCTCTGGAAACACCATATATTTT. This codes for CASSSRQWSSGNTIYF.